This T cell receptor beta chain was identified in a study of cytomegalovirus exposure and HLA in healthy donors. Looking at the study overall: The same platform was used for the 100 to 150 validation repertoires and the approximately 670 first-cohort repertoires, a later analysis reported.

The V end lost 6 bases, the J end lost 3 bases, and 14 bases lay between the germline ends. Germline V gene sequence: CDR1 SGHTA, CDR2 FQGNSA. The CDR3 runs to 15 residues. Study-wide results and limits: Testing in vitro showed a few CMV-associated chains specific for CMV antigens. Cytomegalovirus association was listed for about 160 TCR beta chains.

Measured with immunoSEQ multiplex PCR; TCRdb has only the in-frame clones, and not every one. This table holds about 170,000 clones, about 89% found once. This clone was picked up a small number of times. The antigen remains unidentified. The donors were part of the validation cohort, which consisted of some 120 subjects and was separate from the first cohort of 600 to 850 subjects. This receptor was taken from a man aged 18 to 30 in good health and CMV-seropositive. The sample consisted of PBMCs. V and J are TRBV7-2 and TRBJ2-2; possibly TRBD2 for D (6 bases). Written as DNA, the CDR3 is TGTGCCAGCAGACCCCGACTAGGGCACACCGGGGAGCTGTTTTTT. It translates to CASRPRLGHTGELFF. Full variable domain (remainder filled in from reference TRBV7-2 and TRBJ2-2): GAGVSQSPSNKVTEKGKDVELRCDPISGHTALYWYRQSLGQGLEFLIYFQGNSAPDKSGLPSDRFSAERTGGSVSTLTIQRTQQEDSAVYLCASRPRLGHTGELFFGEGSRLTVL.